These 23 T cell receptor beta chains came from one sample sequenced in a study of cytomegalovirus exposure and HLA in healthy donors. 13 Jbeta primers and 60 Vbeta primers were used for the PCR. Assay: immunoSEQ multiplex PCR; the TCRdb copy retains only in-frame clones and omits some. The sample carries 150,000 to 200,000 clones, 65% to 90% recorded once. Sample: PBMCs. The receptors derive from a man in his fifties or sixties in good health and CMV-seropositive.

V gene TRBV5-4 combines with J gene TRBJ2-3; the match to TRBD2 covers 9 bases. Per germline, CDR1 SGHNT and CDR2 YYREEE (reference sequence). The CDR3 contains 15 residues. The V segment lost 4 bases and the J segment 4 bases; nucleotides outside the gene matches: 7. Here the CDR3 reads CASSKIAGVSDTQYF. In DNA, the CDR3 is TGTGCCAGCAGCAAAATAGCGGGAGTGTCAGATACGCAGTATTTT.

J is TRBJ2-1 and V is TRBV7-8; 9 bases match TRBD2. The CDR3 totals 16 residues. J lost 2 bases, V lost 5 bases, and 7 bases had no gene match. Germline-derived CDR1 and CDR2 are SGHVS and FQNEAQ. CDR3 nucleotides: TGTGCCAGCAGCCCCGCCCCTAGCGGGGCCTACAATGAGCAGTTCTTC. Its protein product is CASSPAPSGAYNEQFF.

The J gene is TRBJ1-1, the V gene TRBV7-9; D gene uncertain. Germline CDR1 SEHNR, CDR2 FQNEAQ (reference sequence). The CDR3 has 14 amino acids. The V and J ends lost 3 bases and 1 base respectively, with 9 bases between them. The CDR3: CASSLTTENTEAFF. The CDR3 nucleotides are TGTGCCAGCAGCTTGACAACTGAGAACACTGAAGCTTTCTTT.

This chain connects TRBV12-5 to TRBJ2-7; D might be TRBD2 (5 bases). The CDR3 has 13 amino acids. V lost 6 bases and J 7 bases, leaving 16 bases between the germline ends. Germline V CDR1 and CDR2: LGHNT, FRNRAP. For the CDR3, the DNA is TGTGCTAGTGGCCTCGGACGGACTTGGGAGCAGTACTTC. Translation: CASGLGRTWEQYF.

This clone appeared a few times. J is TRBJ1-2 and V is TRBV5-4, with TRBD1 matching 8 bases. Germline V gives CDR1 SGHNT, CDR2 YYREEE (reference sequence). The V and J ends lost 0 bases and 2 bases, in that order; junction bases with no gene match: 0. CDR3 length: 14 amino acids. For the CDR3, the DNA is TGTGCCAGCAGCTTGGGGACAGGGAACTATGGCTACACCTTC. As protein: CASSLGTGNYGYTF.

This clone was seen a few times. The chain uses TRBV30 and TRBJ2-2; no clear D. The CDR3 consists of 14 residues. With 2 bases removed from V and 0 bases from J, the gap between germline ends came to 7 bases. The germline gives CDR1 GTSNPN, CDR2 SVGIG (reference sequence). The CDR3 coding sequence is TGTGCCTGGAGTATACACACGAACACCGGGGAGCTGTTTTTT. Translated, it gives CAWSIHTNTGELFF.

The CDR3 here is CASSLGGDNGYTF. The CDR3 DNA sequence: TGCGCCAGCAGCTTGGGGGGCGACAATGGCTACACCTTC. V usage is TRBV5-1 and J usage is TRBJ1-2; weak D call: TRBD1 (5 bases). Germline CDR1 and CDR2: SGHRS and YFSETQ. This CDR3 is built from 13 residues. Trimming left V 0 bases short and J 6 bases short, with 9 bases between.

V usage is TRBV29-1 and J usage is TRBJ1-5, with D tentatively TRBD1 (6 bases). Trimming cost V 4 bases and J 2 bases, with 9 bases left between them. Looked up from germline, CDR1 is SQVTM and CDR2 is ANQGSEA. The CDR3 loop spans 13 amino acids. The CDR3 region is CSVANRGNQPQHF. The CDR3, as DNA: TGCAGCGTTGCTAACAGGGGCAATCAGCCCCAGCATTTT.

The V call is TRBV21-1, the J call TRBJ1-3; the listed D gene, TRBD1, was not tested against the DNA. TRBV21-1 is a pseudogene. This CDR3 is 16 amino acids long. CDR3 nucleotides: TGTGCCAGCAGCAACTTACGACAGGTCGCTGGAAACACCATATATTTT. Its protein product is CASSNLRQVAGNTIYF.

The chain has TRBV10-1 and TRBJ2-1; D remains unclear. The CDR3 has 16 amino acids. CDR1 and CDR2 (germline): WNHNN, SYGVQD (reference sequence). V gave up 3 bases and J gave up 1 base, with 13 bases separating them. The chain's CDR3 is CASSDPGPASYNEQFF. CDR3 DNA: TGCGCCAGCAGTGATCCAGGTCCGGCGTCCTACAATGAGCAGTTCTTC.

The chain couples TRBV4-1 to TRBJ1-1, with D hard to call. Trimming pared 2 bases from V and 1 base from J, leaving 14 bases between. Per the germline V gene, CDR1 is MGHRA and CDR2 is YSYEKL. The CDR3 contains 16 residues. CDR3 coding DNA: TGCGCCAGCAGCCAACTTGGCGGGCATCAGAACACTGAAGCTTTCTTT. Encoded protein: CASSQLGGHQNTEAFF.

The chain employs TRBV5-5 and TRBJ1-1, with 7 positions matching TRBD1. Germline V gene data show CDR1 as SGHKS and CDR2 as YYEKEE (reference sequence). J was trimmed by 1 base and V by 2 bases; bases with no gene match: 2. CDR3 length: 14 residues. The CDR3 sequence is CASSFRQGNTEAFF. CDR3 coding DNA: TGTGCCAGCAGCTTTAGACAGGGGAACACTGAAGCTTTCTTT.

The chain recombines TRBV14 with TRBJ2-2; 8 bases agree with TRBD2. Germline CDR1 reads SGHDN; CDR2 reads FVKESK. With 4 bases clipped from V and 6 bases from J, the junction kept 7 bases outside the gene matches. The CDR3 covers 15 residues. CDR3 amino acids: CASSLHPGGPGELFF. DNA for the CDR3: TGTGCCAGCAGCCTGCATCCGGGGGGGCCCGGGGAGCTGTTTTTT.

The chain couples TRBV5-6 to TRBJ2-1; unclear D gene. The germline CDR1 and CDR2 sequences are SGHDT and YYEEEE. V lost 3 bases and J 0 bases, leaving 16 bases between the germline ends. This CDR3 has 17 residues. CDR3 region: CASSSALVSSSYNEQFF. Written as DNA, the CDR3 is TGTGCCAGCAGCTCTGCTTTAGTAAGTAGCTCCTACAATGAGCAGTTCTTC.

This chain connects TRBV12-2 to TRBJ2-1; TRBD1, as called in the table, went unchecked against the DNA. TRBV12-2 counts as a pseudogene. The CDR3 sequence is 15 residues long. DNA of the CDR3: TGTGCAAGTCGCTTACAGGGTAGGTCCTACAATGAGCAGTTCTTC. Translating it yields CASRLQGRSYNEQFF.

This clone was seen just once. The rearrangement links TRBV7-8 to TRBJ2-2, with 12 bases aligning to TRBD2. Germline V gene sequence: CDR1 SGHVS, CDR2 FQNEAQ. With V trimmed by 3 bases and J by 3 bases, 11 bases remained unmatched. The CDR3 is 19 amino acids. This CDR3 reads CASSLRASGGAGDTGELFF. CDR3 coding DNA: TGTGCCAGCAGCTTGAGGGCTAGCGGGGGGGCCGGGGACACCGGGGAGCTGTTTTTT.

This clone was detected once. This chain joins TRBV4-1 and TRBJ2-7, with a tentative D call TRBD1 (5 bases). V lost 0 bases and J 3 bases, leaving 12 bases between the germline ends. The CDR3 spans 15 residues. Germline V lookup: CDR1 MGHRA, CDR2 YSYEKL. The CDR3 DNA reads TGCGCCAGCAGCCAAGATCAAGGACACCTCTACGAGCAGTACTTC. Protein: CASSQDQGHLYEQYF.

This rearrangement joins TRBV7-9 to TRBJ2-3; TRBD1 agrees at 7 bases. Germline V gene lookup returns CDR1 SEHNR and CDR2 FQNEAQ (reference sequence). This CDR3 has 16 residues. With V trimmed by 6 bases and J by 6 bases, 15 bases remained unmatched. CDR3 nucleotides: TGTGCCAGCAGAACAGGGGCGGAAAATACTGGGGATACGCAGTATTTT. It translates to CASRTGAENTGDTQYF.

This clone is a singleton in its sample. The rearrangement links TRBV11-2 to TRBJ1-2; the D is unclear. The CDR3 covers 15 residues. V was cut by 3 bases and J by 2 bases, with 13 bases left in between. Germline loops: CDR1 SGHAT, CDR2 FQNNGV. The CDR3 DNA sequence: TGTGCCAGCAGCTTCCCTAGCAGTATAAACTATGGCTACACCTTC. This encodes CASSFPSSINYGYTF.

The V gene is TRBV5-6, the J gene TRBJ1-1; D is undetermined. The length of the CDR3 is 15 residues. V lost 1 base and J 0 bases, leaving 10 bases between the germline ends. CDR1 is SGHDT, CDR2 YYEEEE, per germline. CDR3 in amino acids: CASSLPQALNTEAFF. CDR3 nucleotides: TGTGCCAGCAGCTTGCCCCAGGCTTTGAACACTGAAGCTTTCTTT.

This chain links TRBV6-5 with TRBJ1-5; no clear D. Germline V gene lookup returns CDR1 MNHEY and CDR2 SVGAGI. V shed 6 bases and J shed 3 bases, with 9 bases lying between them. CDR3 size: 13 residues. The CDR3 coding sequence is TGTGCCAGCAGCCGCCGACTCAATCAGCCCCAGCATTTT. Its protein is CASSRRLNQPQHF.

The rearrangement links TRBV7-9 to TRBJ2-5; 7 nucleotides match TRBD1. The CDR3 covers 14 residues. V was clipped by 5 bases and J by 1 base; unmatched bases: 4. The germline CDR1 and CDR2 sequences are SEHNR and FQNEAQ (reference sequence). The CDR3 coding sequence is TGTGCCAGCAGCCCCTGGACAGGCCAAGAGACCCAGTACTTC. Its protein product is CASSPWTGQETQYF.

This clone occurred once. The rearrangement joins TRBV19 to TRBJ1-3, with D unresolved. The germline V and J ends were trimmed by 2 bases and 0 bases, with 14 bases remaining between them. CDR1 LNHDA and CDR2 SQIVND come from the germline V gene (reference sequence). CDR3 length equals 17 residues. CDR3: CASSISRLRDSGNTIYF. CDR3 DNA: TGTGCCAGTAGTATATCCCGCCTACGGGACTCTGGAAACACCATATATTTT. Using reference TRBV19 and TRBJ1-3 for the parts outside the CDR3, the full variable domain is DGGITQSPKYLFRKEGQNVTLSCEQNLNHDAMYWYRQDPGQGLRLIYYSQIVNDFQKGDIAEGYSVSREKKESFPLTVTSAQKNPTAFYLCASSISRLRDSGNTIYFGEGSWLTVV.